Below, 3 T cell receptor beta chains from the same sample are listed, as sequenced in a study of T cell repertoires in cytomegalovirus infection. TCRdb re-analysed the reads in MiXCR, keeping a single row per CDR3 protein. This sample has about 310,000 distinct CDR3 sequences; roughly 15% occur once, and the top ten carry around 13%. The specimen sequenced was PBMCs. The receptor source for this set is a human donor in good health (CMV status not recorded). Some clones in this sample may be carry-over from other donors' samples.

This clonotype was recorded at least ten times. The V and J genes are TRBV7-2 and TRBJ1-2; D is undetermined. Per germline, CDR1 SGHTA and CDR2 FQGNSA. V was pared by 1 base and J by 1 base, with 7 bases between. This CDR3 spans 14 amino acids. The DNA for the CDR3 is TGTGCCAGCAGCTTAGTTCGGAATAACTATGGCTACACCTTC. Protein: CASSLVRNNYGYTF.

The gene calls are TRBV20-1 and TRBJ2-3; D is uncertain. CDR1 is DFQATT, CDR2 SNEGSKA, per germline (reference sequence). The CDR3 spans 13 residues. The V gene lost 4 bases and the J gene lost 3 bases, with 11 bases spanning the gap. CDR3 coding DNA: TGCAGTGCTACGGTCGGACCGACAGATACGCAGTATTTT. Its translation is CSATVGPTDTQYF.

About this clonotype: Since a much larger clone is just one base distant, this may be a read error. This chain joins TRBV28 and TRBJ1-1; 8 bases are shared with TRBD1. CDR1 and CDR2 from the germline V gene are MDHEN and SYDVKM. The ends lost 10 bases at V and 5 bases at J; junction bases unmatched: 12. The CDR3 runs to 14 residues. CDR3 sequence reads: CANRPGQGRTEAFF. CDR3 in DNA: TGTGCCAACAGACCCGGACAGGGAAGGACTGAAGCTTTCTTT.